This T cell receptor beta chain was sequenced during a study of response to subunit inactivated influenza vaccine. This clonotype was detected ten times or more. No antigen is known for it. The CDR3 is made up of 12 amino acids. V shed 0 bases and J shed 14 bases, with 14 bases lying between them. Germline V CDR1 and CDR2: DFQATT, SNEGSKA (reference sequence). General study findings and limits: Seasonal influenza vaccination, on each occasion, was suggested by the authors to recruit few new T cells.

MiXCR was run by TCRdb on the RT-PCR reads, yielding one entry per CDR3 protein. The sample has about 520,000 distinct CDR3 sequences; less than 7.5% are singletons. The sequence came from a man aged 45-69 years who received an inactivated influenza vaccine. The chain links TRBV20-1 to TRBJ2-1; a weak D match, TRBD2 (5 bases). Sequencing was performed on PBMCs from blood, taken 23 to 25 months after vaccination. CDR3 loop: CSARDTSQVEFF. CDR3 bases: TGCAGTGCTAGAGATACTAGTCAGGTGGAGTTCTTC.